The present T cell receptor beta chain was sequenced within a study of identical twins. This clonotype was observed at least ten times. TCRdb re-called the 5' RACE reads with MiXCR, one entry per CDR3 protein. The sample lists roughly 290,000 distinct CDR3 sequences, roughly 8.6% occurring once. CDR3 length: 15 residues. V was pared by 2 bases and J by 5 bases, with 13 bases between. CDR1 SNHLY and CDR2 FYNNEI come from the germline V gene. The data were also submitted as part of a second study, on yellow fever vaccine responses in identical twins.

This receptor was identified in a woman under 30 in good health. V gene TRBV2 combines with J gene TRBJ2-1, with D possibly matching TRBD2 (6 bases). The source material was memory (CD45RO+) T cells sorted from blood. The CDR3 is CASSETSSKNNEQFF. The CDR3, as DNA: TGTGCCAGCAGTGAAACTAGCTCCAAGAACAATGAGCAGTTCTTC.